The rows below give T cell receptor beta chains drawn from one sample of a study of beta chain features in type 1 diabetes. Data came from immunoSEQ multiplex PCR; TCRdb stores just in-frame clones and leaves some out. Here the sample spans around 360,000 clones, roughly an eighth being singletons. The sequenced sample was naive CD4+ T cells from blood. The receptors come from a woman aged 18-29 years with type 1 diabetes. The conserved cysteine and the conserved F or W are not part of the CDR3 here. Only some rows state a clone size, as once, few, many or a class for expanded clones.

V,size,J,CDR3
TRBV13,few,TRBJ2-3,ASSQLPGQGFSDTQY
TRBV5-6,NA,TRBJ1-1,ASSPWTYNTEAF
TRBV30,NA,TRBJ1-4,AWSGAGRLNEKLF
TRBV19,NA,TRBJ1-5,ASSGGINQPQH
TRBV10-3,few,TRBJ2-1,AISEGAGGPLEQF
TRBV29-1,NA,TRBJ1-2,SATQGGNYGYT
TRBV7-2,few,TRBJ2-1,ASSPKQRAHNEQF
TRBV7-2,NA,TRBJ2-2,ASSQQANTGELF
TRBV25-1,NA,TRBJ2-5,ASAKGLAGALQETQY
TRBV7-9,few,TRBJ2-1,ASSSPLGRGGSDEQF
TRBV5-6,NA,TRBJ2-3,ASNSGGTQY
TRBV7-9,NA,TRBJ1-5,ASSLGPQSNQPQH
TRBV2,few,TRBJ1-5,ASSQGAQNQPQH
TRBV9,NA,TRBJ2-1,ASSASGGARGEQF
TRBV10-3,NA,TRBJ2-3,AIRPTSGRFEDTQY
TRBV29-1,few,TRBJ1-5,SVGRGAKQPQH
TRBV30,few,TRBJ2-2,AWSEGGTGGELF
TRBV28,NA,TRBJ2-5,ASEGASVGETQY
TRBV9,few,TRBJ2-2,ASSGPGDFVPGELF
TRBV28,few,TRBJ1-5,ASSRGLNQPQH
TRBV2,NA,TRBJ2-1,ASSGLAGRNEQF
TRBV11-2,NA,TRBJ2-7,ASSLTAGDSYEQY
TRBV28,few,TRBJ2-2,ASSSPMGGIRAGELF
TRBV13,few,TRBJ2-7,ASSLKGLAAYRRYEQY
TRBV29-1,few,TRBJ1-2,SADKDHGYT
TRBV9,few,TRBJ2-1,ASSFFNGTGENEQF
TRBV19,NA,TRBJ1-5,ASSGTGGNQPQH
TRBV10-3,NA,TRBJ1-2,AITGDHYGYT